This entry concerns a single TCR beta chain. Its antigen remains unidentified. One base away there is no much larger clone; base qualities are not given. This sample is part of a study of blood T cell repertoires in COVID-19 (dated by TCRdb to 2020 to 2022). About the full investigation: Samples covering the acute and convalescent phases of COVID-19 were provided by collaborators in the United States, Italy and Spain. Samples were obtained from the ongoing ImmuneRACE study (first 160 participants) and from over 1,000 subjects provided by 6 global collaborators. The dataset comprised deeply sampled blood TCRbeta repertoires from subjects exposed to, actively infected with, or recovered from COVID-19. Where available, HLA class I and class II types were taken from metadata supplied by the sample provider and were not determined by assay-based typing. The prospective study material was composed of cDNA or gDNA derived from T cells, B-cell-depleted T cells, or PBMCs. The sample metadata nearly always contained a de-identified subject ID, COVID-19 status, age in years and sex. The repertoires were made available in a free public database intended to serve as a resource for research on the immune response to SARS-CoV-2. What the authors observed across the whole study: Clinical and demographic metadata were provided uncurated, with the amount varying by source and participant.

The cysteine opens and the phenylalanine closes a CDR3 of 15 amino acids. Here the CDR3 DNA is all that survives: 45 bases in frame from base 1. CDR1 and CDR2 were assigned from the germline V gene as WSHSY and SAAADI. The junction shows trimming of 4 bases on V and 4 bases on J, and the gene matches do not reach 8 bases of it. Each collaborating institution followed its own protocols to collect whole blood in K2EDTA tubes. Collaborator samples were shipped for TCRbeta analysis as frozen whole blood, isolated PBMCs, or DNA extracted from either sample type. TCRbeta CDR3 regions were amplified from genomic DNA by means of the immunoSEQ Assay, a bias-controlled multiplex PCR. As for how the authors treated the data: Within the assay, amplification of reference gene primers was used to estimate how many nucleated cells each sample contained. To quantify the absolute abundance of each unique TCRbeta CDR3 rearrangement, sequence reads were collapsed and filtered. For each sample, productive Simpson clonality was calculated as the square root of Simpson's diversity index over productive rearrangements. TCRdb took over this immuneACCESS table, retaining in-frame rearrangements with V and J assigned. Such tables are incomplete; in checked studies, under half of the missing clones stem from an unresolved V gene, and the remainder is unexplained. V, J and clone size were drawn from that table, and D and trimming were deduced from the DNA. Recorded for this sample are more than 60,000 clones; more than 75% of them occurred a single time. The leading ten clones occupy roughly 5.8% of the sample.

The receptor was derived from a human donor in a cohort sampled during active COVID-19. The V and J segments used are TRBV10-2 and TRBJ2-5; 8 nucleotides in the junction match TRBD2. The sample consisted of peripheral blood. The nucleotides read TGCGCCAGCAGTGGGGGGACTAGGGTGATAGAGACCCAGTACTTC. Its coded protein is CASSGGTRVIETQYF.